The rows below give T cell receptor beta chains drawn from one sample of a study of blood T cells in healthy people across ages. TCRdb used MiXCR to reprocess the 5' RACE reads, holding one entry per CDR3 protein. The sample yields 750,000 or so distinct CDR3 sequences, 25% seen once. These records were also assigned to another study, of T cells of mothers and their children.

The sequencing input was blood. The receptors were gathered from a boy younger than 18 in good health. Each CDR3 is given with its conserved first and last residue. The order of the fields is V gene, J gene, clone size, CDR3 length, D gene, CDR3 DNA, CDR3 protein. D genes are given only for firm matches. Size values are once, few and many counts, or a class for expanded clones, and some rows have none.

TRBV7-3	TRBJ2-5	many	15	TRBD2	TGTGCCAGCAGCCAAGGCGGGAGTGGCCAAGAGACCCAGTACTTC	CASSQGGSGQETQYF
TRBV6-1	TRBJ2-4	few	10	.	TGTGCCAGCGAGTGGAACATTCAGTACTTC	CASEWNIQYF
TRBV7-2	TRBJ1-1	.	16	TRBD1	TGTGCCAGCAGCCTCGACAGGGATCGTCGGTCGACGGGAGCTTTCTTT	CASSLDRDRRSTGAFF
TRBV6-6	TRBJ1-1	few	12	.	TGTGCCAGCAGGCCGGGGCTCACTGAAGCTTTCTTT	CASRPGLTEAFF
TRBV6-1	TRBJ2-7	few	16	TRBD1	TGTGCCAGCAGTGGCCCCGGGACAGGGGGCTACAACGAGCAGTACTTC	CASSGPGTGGYNEQYF
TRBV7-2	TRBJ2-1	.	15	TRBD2	TGTGCCAGCAGCTTAGCGGGTCCGGGAGGCAAAGAGCAGTTCTTC	CASSLAGPGGKEQFF
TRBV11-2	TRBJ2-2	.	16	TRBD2	TGTGCCAGCAGCTCCCCTGGGGGGGAGAACACCGGGGAGCTGTTTTTT	CASSSPGGENTGELFF
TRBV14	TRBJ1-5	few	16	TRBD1	TGTGCCAGCAGCCAAGATAGACAGGGCCCTTGTCAGCCCCAGCATTTT	CASSQDRQGPCQPQHF
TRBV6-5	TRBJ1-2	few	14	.	TGTGCCAGCAGACGTCCCGGGACGGACTATGGCTACACCTTC	CASRRPGTDYGYTF
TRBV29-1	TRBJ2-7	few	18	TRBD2	TGCAGCGTTGAAGTTACGGGACTAGCGGGGGGGCGGTCCTACGAGCAGTACTTC	CSVEVTGLAGGRSYEQYF
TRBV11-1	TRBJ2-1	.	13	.	TGTGCCAGCAGCTCGATCCTCTTCAATGAGCAGTTCTTC	CASSSILFNEQFF
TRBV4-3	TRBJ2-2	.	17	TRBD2	TGCGCCAGCAGCCAAGATCTGAGCGGGGGGAGGACCGGGGAGCTGTTTTTT	CASSQDLSGGRTGELFF
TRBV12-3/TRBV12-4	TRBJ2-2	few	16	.	TGTGCCAGCATCCTGAATGGCCAGAGTAACACCGGGGAGCTGTTTTTT	CASILNGQSNTGELFF
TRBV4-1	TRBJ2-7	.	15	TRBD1	TGCGCCAGCAGCCAAGAGTCCGGGACAGTCCACGAGCAGTACTTC	CASSQESGTVHEQYF
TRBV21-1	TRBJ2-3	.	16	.	TGTGCCAGCAGCCTCCGGACAGGGGAATCAACGGATACGCAGTATTTT	CASSLRTGESTDTQYF
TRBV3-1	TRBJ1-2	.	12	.	TGTGCCAGCAGCCAAGGGGAATATGGCTACACCTTC	CASSQGEYGYTF
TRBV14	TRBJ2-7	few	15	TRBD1	TGTGCCAGCAGCCATGGTCCCGGGACAGCCTACGAGCAGTACTTC	CASSHGPGTAYEQYF
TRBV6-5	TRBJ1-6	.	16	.	TGTGCCAGCAGTTACGCGGTTGCCAGGGTAGGATCACCCCTCCACTTT	CASSYAVARVGSPLHF
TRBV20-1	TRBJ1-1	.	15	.	TGCAGTGCTAGAGAACGGGACATACTTTACACTGAAGCTTTCTTT	CSARERDILYTEAFF
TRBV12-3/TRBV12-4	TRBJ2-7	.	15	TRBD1	TGTGCCAGCAGTTCAAGCGGGACAGGGAACGGCGAGCAGTACTTC	CASSSSGTGNGEQYF
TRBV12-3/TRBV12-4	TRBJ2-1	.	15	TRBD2	TGTGCCAGCAGAGAGGGACTAGCGCAGTACAATGAGCAGTTCTTC	CASREGLAQYNEQFF
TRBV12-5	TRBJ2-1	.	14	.	TGTGCTAGTGGTACCCTAGGGGCGTACAATGAGCAGTTCTTC	CASGTLGAYNEQFF
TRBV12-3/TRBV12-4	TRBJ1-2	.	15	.	TGTGCCAGCAGCCATCGGATAGCCCCGGGGGATGGCTACACCTTC	CASSHRIAPGDGYTF
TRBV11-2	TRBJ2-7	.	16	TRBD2	TGTGCCAGCAGCCTCCTTAGCGGGAGGACCTCCTACGAGCAGTACTTC	CASSLLSGRTSYEQYF
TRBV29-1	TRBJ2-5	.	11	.	TGCAGCGGTGGGCAGAAAGAGACCCAGTACTTC	CSGGQKETQYF
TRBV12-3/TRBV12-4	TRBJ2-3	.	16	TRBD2	TGTGCCAGCAGTCCCTGGCGGGAGCGGGGCACAGATACGCAGTATTTT	CASSPWRERGTDTQYF
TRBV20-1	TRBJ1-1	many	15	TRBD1	TGCAGTGCTGGAGGAAGAACGACAGGGCTGCCTGAAGCTTTCTTT	CSAGGRTTGLPEAFF
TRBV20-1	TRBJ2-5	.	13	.	TGCAGTGCTAGCCCACGACCCGTCGAGACCCAGTACTTC	CSASPRPVETQYF
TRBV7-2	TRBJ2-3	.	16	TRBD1	TGTGCCAGCAGCTTAGTGGGACAGGGAGTGCGTAATACGCAGTATTTT	CASSLVGQGVRNTQYF
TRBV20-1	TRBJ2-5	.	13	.	TGCAGTGCTAGAGTCACAGGGAAAAAGACCCAGTACTTC	CSARVTGKKTQYF
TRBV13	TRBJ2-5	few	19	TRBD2	TGTGCCAGCAGCTATTCGGGACTAGCGGGAGGGCCCTCGAAAGAGACCCAGTACTTC	CASSYSGLAGGPSKETQYF
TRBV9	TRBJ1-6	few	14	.	TGTGCCAGCAGCGTAGACCACGGTTATTCACCCCTCCACTTT	CASSVDHGYSPLHF
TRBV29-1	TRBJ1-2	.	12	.	TGCAGCGTTGAAAACCCCCGGGGAGGCTACACCTTC	CSVENPRGGYTF
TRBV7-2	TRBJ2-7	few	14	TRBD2	TGTGCCAGCAGCTCTCCGGGACTAGCTTACGAGCAGTACTTC	CASSSPGLAYEQYF
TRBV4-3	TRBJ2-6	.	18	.	TGCGCCAGCAGCCAAGCGTCCCAGGTTACCGATGGGGCCAACGTCCTGACTTTC	CASSQASQVTDGANVLTF
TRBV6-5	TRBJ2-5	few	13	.	TGTGCCAGCCGTAAACGGGGCCAAGAGACCCAGTACTTC	CASRKRGQETQYF
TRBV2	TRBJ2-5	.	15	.	TGTGCCAGCAGGGACGGTTCTAAAGGGGGAGAGACCCAGTACTTC	CASRDGSKGGETQYF
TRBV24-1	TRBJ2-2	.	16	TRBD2	TGTGCCACCAGTGAGCGGACTAGCGGATACACCGGGGAGCTGTTTTTT	CATSERTSGYTGELFF
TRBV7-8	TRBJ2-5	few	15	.	TGTGCCAGCAGCTCTCCTCCTAGGGGACAAGAGACCCAGTACTTC	CASSSPPRGQETQYF
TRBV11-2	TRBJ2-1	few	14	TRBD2	TGTGCCAGCAGCTCCAGCGGGGGGATCAATGAGCAGTTCTTC	CASSSSGGINEQFF
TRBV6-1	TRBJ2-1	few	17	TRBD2	TGTGCCAGCAGGGGCCTAGCGGGGAAACCTAGCTACAATGAGCAGTTCTTC	CASRGLAGKPSYNEQFF
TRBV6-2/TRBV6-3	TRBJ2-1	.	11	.	TGTGCCGCGGCTGTTTTGGATGAGCAGTTCTTC	CAAAVLDEQFF
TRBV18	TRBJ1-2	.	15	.	TGTGCCAGCTCATCCTGGACGGGGGCTTCCTATGGCTACACCTTC	CASSSWTGASYGYTF
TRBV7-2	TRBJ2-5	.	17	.	TGTGCCAGCAGCTTAGAGGGCGGGACAGCGTACCAAGAGACCCAGTACTTC	CASSLEGGTAYQETQYF
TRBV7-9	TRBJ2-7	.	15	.	TGTGCCAGCAGCTTGGGCGGGTTAAAGACTGCCGAGCAGTACTTC	CASSLGGLKTAEQYF
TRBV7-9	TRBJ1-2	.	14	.	TGTGCCAGCAGCTTATTACAGGGATCCTATGGCTACACCTTC	CASSLLQGSYGYTF
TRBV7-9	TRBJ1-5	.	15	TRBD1	TGTGCCAGCAGCACCGGACAGGGGGTTCATCAGCCCCAGCATTTT	CASSTGQGVHQPQHF
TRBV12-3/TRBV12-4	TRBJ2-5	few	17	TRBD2	TGTGCCAGCAGTTTGGTTGGCGGGAGGCCAATAGGGGAGACCCAGTACTTC	CASSLVGGRPIGETQYF
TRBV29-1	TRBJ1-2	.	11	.	TGCAGCGCATTCAAAAACTATGGCTACACCTTC	CSAFKNYGYTF
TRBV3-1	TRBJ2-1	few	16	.	TGTGCCAGCAGCCAACGACCAGGGGGGGCTGCCAATGAGCAGTTCTTC	CASSQRPGGAANEQFF
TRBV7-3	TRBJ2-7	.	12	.	TGTGCCAGCAGCTTAATAGGGCAGTATGAGTACTTC	CASSLIGQYEYF
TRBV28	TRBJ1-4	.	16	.	TGTGCCAGCATACGAAGACGGCGAGCAACTAATGAAAAACTGTTTTTT	CASIRRRRATNEKLFF
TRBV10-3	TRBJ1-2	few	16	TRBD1	TGTGCCATCAGTGAGTCAACCGGGACAGGCCTCTATGGCTACACCTTC	CAISESTGTGLYGYTF
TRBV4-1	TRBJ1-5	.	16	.	TGCGCCAGCAGCCAAGTCTCTCCCTTGGGGGGACAGCCCCAGCATTTT	CASSQVSPLGGQPQHF
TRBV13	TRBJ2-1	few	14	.	TGTGCCAGCAACCGTTGGGGTTACAGAAATGAGCAGTTCTTC	CASNRWGYRNEQFF
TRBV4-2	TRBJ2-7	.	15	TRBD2	TGTGCCAGCAGCCAACATCCGGGACTAGCGGGCGAGCAGTACTTC	CASSQHPGLAGEQYF
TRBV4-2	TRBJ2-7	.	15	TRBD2	TGTGCCAGCAGCTACGTTCAACGGGAGGCCTACGAGCAGTACTTC	CASSYVQREAYEQYF
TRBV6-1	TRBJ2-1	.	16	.	TGTGCCAGCAGCGAATTGTCTTTAGGCATGAACAATGAGCAGTTCTTC	CASSELSLGMNNEQFF
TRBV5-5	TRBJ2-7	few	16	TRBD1	TGTGCCAGCAGCTTGGCTGTACCGGGACAGGGGGTCGAGCAGTACTTC	CASSLAVPGQGVEQYF